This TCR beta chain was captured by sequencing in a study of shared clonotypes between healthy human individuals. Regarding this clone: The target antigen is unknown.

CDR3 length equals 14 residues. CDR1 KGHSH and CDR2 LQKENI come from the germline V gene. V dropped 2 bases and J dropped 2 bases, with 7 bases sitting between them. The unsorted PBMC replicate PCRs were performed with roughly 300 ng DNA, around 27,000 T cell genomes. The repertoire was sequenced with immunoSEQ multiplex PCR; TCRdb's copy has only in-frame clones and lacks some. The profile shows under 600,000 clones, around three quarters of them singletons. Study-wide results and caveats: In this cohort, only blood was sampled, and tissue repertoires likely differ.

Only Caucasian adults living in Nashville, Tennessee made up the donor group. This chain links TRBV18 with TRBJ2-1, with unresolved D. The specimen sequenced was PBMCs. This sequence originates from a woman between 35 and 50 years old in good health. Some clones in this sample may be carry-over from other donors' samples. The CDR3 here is CASSPGSPYNEQFF. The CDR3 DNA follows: TGTGCCAGCTCACCAGGCAGTCCCTACAATGAGCAGTTCTTC.